This is a list of T cell receptor beta chains from one sample in a study of shared clonotypes between healthy human individuals. The repertoire was sequenced with immunoSEQ multiplex PCR; TCRdb's copy has only in-frame clones and lacks some. The sample carries about 490,000 clones, 81% recorded once. Sequenced: PBMCs. Receptors originate from a middle-aged woman in good health. Some clones in this sample may be carry-over from other donors' samples. CDR3s include the opening cysteine and the closing phenylalanine or tryptophan. A D gene is named only where the DNA matches it firmly. Size is stated for part of the rows, as once, few or many counts, or as a class when the clone is expanded.

TGTGCCAGCTCACCCCGACAGGTATCCTACGAGCAGTACTTC,CASSPRQVSYEQYF,TRBV18,NA,TRBJ2-7,many
TGTGCCAGCAGCCTACCGCCTAACTATGGCTACACCTTC,CASSLPPNYGYTF,TRBV5-4,NA,TRBJ1-2,NA
TGTGCCAGCAAGGGACAGCTGAACACTGAAGCTTTCTTT,CASKGQLNTEAFF,TRBV2,TRBD1,TRBJ1-1,NA
TGCGCCAGCAGCTTGTTCAACCAGAACACTGAAGCTTTCTTT,CASSLFNQNTEAFF,TRBV5-1,NA,TRBJ1-1,NA
TGTGCCAGCAGTTTGACGGGTAGCGGGAGGGTCGGTTACAATGAGCAGTTCTTC,CASSLTGSGRVGYNEQFF,TRBV28,TRBD2,TRBJ2-1,many
TGTGCCTGGGCGCAGGCGGGACAGGGGGCGCGTGGCTACACCTTC,CAWAQAGQGARGYTF,TRBV30,TRBD1,TRBJ1-2,once
TGTGCCAGCAGTGAACAGGGCACAGATACGCAGTATTTT,CASSEQGTDTQYF,TRBV2,NA,TRBJ2-3,few
TGTGCCTGGAGTCCTCTTGGCTCTAAGGGATACGAGCAGTACTTC,CAWSPLGSKGYEQYF,TRBV30,NA,TRBJ2-7,few
TGTGCCAGCAGGGAAGGACAGGGGAACTATGGCTACACCTTC,CASREGQGNYGYTF,TRBV6-1,TRBD1,TRBJ1-2,once
TGTGCCAGCAGTATAGGACAGGGGGCTACAGATACGCAGTATTTT,CASSIGQGATDTQYF,TRBV6-5,TRBD1,TRBJ2-3,NA
TGTGCCAGCAGCCTTTGGGAAAGCTCCTACAATGAGCAGTTCTTC,CASSLWESSYNEQFF,TRBV28,NA,TRBJ2-1,NA
TGTGCCAGCAGTCCCCTACGGACAGACAATGAGCAGTTCTTC,CASSPLRTDNEQFF,TRBV28,NA,TRBJ2-1,NA
TGTGCCAGTAGTAGCGCAGGGACAGGGGCTTTTTCGGGCAATCAGCCCCAGCATTTT,CASSSAGTGAFSGNQPQHF,TRBV19,TRBD1,TRBJ1-5,many
TGTGCCACCAGCTCTGGACAGGTCGAGAACGAGCAGTACTTC,CATSSGQVENEQYF,TRBV15,TRBD1,TRBJ2-7,NA
TGCGCCAGCAGCTTGGGCTCAGGAGACTACACCTTC,CASSLGSGDYTF,TRBV5-1,NA,TRBJ1-2,NA
TGTGCCAGCAGTTCGCCCCAGGGGGTCGGAAACACCATATATTTT,CASSSPQGVGNTIYF,TRBV7-9,TRBD1,TRBJ1-3,NA
TGTGCCTCATCTGGGACTGTGGACTATGGCTACACCTTC,CASSGTVDYGYTF,TRBV30,NA,TRBJ1-2,NA
TGTGCCATCTCAGTGCATAGGGGGGACACTGAAGCTTTCTTT,CAISVHRGDTEAFF,TRBV25-1,NA,TRBJ1-1,few
TGTGCCTGGGGGGACAGTCCTCGGGTAAATGAGCAGTTCTTC,CAWGDSPRVNEQFF,TRBV30,TRBD1,TRBJ2-1,once
TGTGCCAGCCGCTCACCTTCGACCTCCGAGCAGTACTTC,CASRSPSTSEQYF,TRBV28,NA,TRBJ2-7,NA
TGCGCCAGCAGCTTGGCGCTTGAGGGGGCATCGGCTGGCTACACCTTC,CASSLALEGASAGYTF,TRBV5-1,TRBD1,TRBJ1-2,NA
TGTGCCAGCAGGCGCGGGCCTCAGGGGTACGAGCAGTACTTC,CASRRGPQGYEQYF,TRBV6-5,NA,TRBJ2-7,NA
TGTGCCACCAGCGGCGGGACTACCAACAATGAGCAGTTCTTC,CATSGGTTNNEQFF,TRBV15,TRBD2,TRBJ2-1,NA
TGTGCCAGCAGCGCGAGTCAGGACCAAGAGACCCAGTACTTC,CASSASQDQETQYF,TRBV5-4,NA,TRBJ2-5,NA
TGCGCCAGCAGCCTGGGACTTCGGTCGGCCCAAGGCAATGAGCAGTTCTTC,CASSLGLRSAQGNEQFF,TRBV10-2,NA,TRBJ2-1,NA
TGTGCCAGCAGCTTAGCATCCAGCACAGATACGCAGTATTTT,CASSLASSTDTQYF,TRBV7-9,NA,TRBJ2-3,NA
TGTGCCAGCCTCGCCCCGGTTAGACTTTTGAAACGCACAGATACGCAGTATTTT,CASLAPVRLLKRTDTQYF,TRBV7-8,NA,TRBJ2-3,NA
TGTGCCAGCAGCTTACAGACAGGATCTGGAAACACCATATATTTT,CASSLQTGSGNTIYF,TRBV7-2,NA,TRBJ1-3,few
TGTGCCAGCAGCTCCAGCCGGAGTAGCGGGAAATACAATGAGCAGTTCTTC,CASSSSRSSGKYNEQFF,TRBV11-3,TRBD2,TRBJ2-1,NA
TGTGCCAGCAGTGTAGGGCGGAGCACAGATACGCAGTATTTT,CASSVGRSTDTQYF,TRBV25-1,NA,TRBJ2-3,NA
TGTGCCAGTAGTATGGCAGCGAGGGGGGATACGCAGTATTTT,CASSMAARGDTQYF,TRBV19,NA,TRBJ2-3,NA
TGTGCCAGCAGTTTACACGGGATTAACAATGAGCAGTTCTTC,CASSLHGINNEQFF,TRBV28,NA,TRBJ2-1,NA
TGTGCCAGCAGCTCGGGACTTTCCTACGAGCAGTACTTC,CASSSGLSYEQYF,TRBV7-8,NA,TRBJ2-7,NA
TGTGCCAGCAGCCAAGAGTGGGCGGGAGGGCCTTTCGTACACGAGCAGTACTTC,CASSQEWAGGPFVHEQYF,TRBV7-2,TRBD2,TRBJ2-7,NA
TGTGCCAGCAGGCTACCGCAACCGTACGAGCAGTACTTC,CASRLPQPYEQYF,TRBV2,NA,TRBJ2-7,NA
TGCGCCAGCAGGGACAGGGGCTACGAGCAGTACTTC,CASRDRGYEQYF,TRBV10-2,TRBD1,TRBJ2-7,NA
TGTGCCAGCAGTGTCGGGGGCCGTAATTCACCCCTCCACTTT,CASSVGGRNSPLHF,TRBV2,NA,TRBJ1-6,NA
TGTGCCAGCAGCTTAGTGACAGGGAACACTGAAGCTTTCTTT,CASSLVTGNTEAFF,TRBV11-1,NA,TRBJ1-1,once
TGTGCCTGGAATCCCACTAGCGGGAGGAATGAGCAGTTCTTC,CAWNPTSGRNEQFF,TRBV30,TRBD2,TRBJ2-1,NA
TGCGCCAGCAGCTTGGGACAGCTGGGGACCGGGGAGCTGTTTTTT,CASSLGQLGTGELFF,TRBV5-1,NA,TRBJ2-2,NA
TGTGCCAGCAGCTTGATCAGTAGCTATGGCTACACCTTC,CASSLISSYGYTF,TRBV5-4,NA,TRBJ1-2,NA
TGTGCCAGCAGTTACCATTTTGCTTCGAACACTGAAGCTTTCTTT,CASSYHFASNTEAFF,TRBV6-5,NA,TRBJ1-1,NA
TGCGCCAGTACTCCGGGGAGTTCCCAAGAGACCCAGTACTTC,CASTPGSSQETQYF,TRBV5-1,NA,TRBJ2-5,few
TGTGCCAGCACCCTATCGCGGGGTACCTCTGGAAACACCATATATTTT,CASTLSRGTSGNTIYF,TRBV7-8,NA,TRBJ1-3,NA
TGTGCCAGCCGCACACTAGCGGGGCACGGCGGGGAGCTGTTTTTT,CASRTLAGHGGELFF,TRBV11-2,TRBD2,TRBJ2-2,NA
TGTGCCAGCAGGAGCGGGACAGGGGGCGATCAGCCCCAGCATTTT,CASRSGTGGDQPQHF,TRBV2,TRBD1,TRBJ1-5,NA
TGTGCCACCAGCAGAGTCCGGGACGGCAATCAGCCCCAGCATTTT,CATSRVRDGNQPQHF,TRBV15,NA,TRBJ1-5,NA
TGCGCCAGCCGACAGGATCCCTACGAGCAGTACTTC,CASRQDPYEQYF,TRBV5-1,NA,TRBJ2-7,many
TGTGCCAGCAGCCAGAGGGGGGGCCAGTCCTACGAGCAGTACTTC,CASSQRGGQSYEQYF,TRBV4-2,NA,TRBJ2-7,NA
TGTGCCAGCAGTGAAGGGGATTCCAGCTCCTACGAGCAGTACTTC,CASSEGDSSSYEQYF,TRBV6-1,NA,TRBJ2-7,NA
TGCGCCAGCAGCCCAGCGGTCCCGAACACCGGGGAGCTGTTTTTT,CASSPAVPNTGELFF,TRBV10-1,NA,TRBJ2-2,once
TGTGCCGGAAATCGGGGTCGAACAGATACGCAGTATTTT,CAGNRGRTDTQYF,TRBV30,NA,TRBJ2-3,NA
TGCGCCAGCAGCTTCACAGCTAGCTCCTACGAGCAGTACTTC,CASSFTASSYEQYF,TRBV5-1,NA,TRBJ2-7,NA